A single T cell receptor (beta chain) is shown here with its context. This specimen comes from a study of control samples from healthy donors and cancer patients. Assay: immunoSEQ multiplex PCR; the TCRdb copy retains only in-frame clones and omits some. The table records approximately 140,000 clones, 93% of them present only once. This CDR3 has 15 amino acids. Per the germline V gene, CDR1 is MDHEN and CDR2 is SYDVKM. V was clipped by 2 bases and J by 4 bases, with 14 bases between them. This TCR was recovered from a man aged 18 to 30 in good health. The chain is built from TRBV28 and TRBJ2-5, with D perhaps TRBD2 (6 bases). What was sequenced was blood. CDR3 nucleotides: TGTGCCAGCAGTTTAACGCGGGATAGTCGAGAGACCCAGTACTTC. Its protein product is CASSLTRDSRETQYF.